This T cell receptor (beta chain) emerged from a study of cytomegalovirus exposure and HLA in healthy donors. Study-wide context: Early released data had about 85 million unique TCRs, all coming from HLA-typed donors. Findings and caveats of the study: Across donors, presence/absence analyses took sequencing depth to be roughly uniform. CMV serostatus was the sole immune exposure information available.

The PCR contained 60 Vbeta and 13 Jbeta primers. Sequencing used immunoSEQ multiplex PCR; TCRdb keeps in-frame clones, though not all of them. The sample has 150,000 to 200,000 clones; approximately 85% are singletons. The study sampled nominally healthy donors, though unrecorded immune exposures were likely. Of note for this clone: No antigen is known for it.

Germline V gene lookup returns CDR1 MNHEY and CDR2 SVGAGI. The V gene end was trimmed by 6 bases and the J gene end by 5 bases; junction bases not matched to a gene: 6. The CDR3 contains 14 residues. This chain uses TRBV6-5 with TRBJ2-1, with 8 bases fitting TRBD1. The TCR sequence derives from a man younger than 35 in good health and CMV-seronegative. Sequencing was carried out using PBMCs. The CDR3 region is CASRTGGLNNEQFF. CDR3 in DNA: TGTGCCAGCAGAACAGGGGGTCTCAACAATGAGCAGTTCTTC.